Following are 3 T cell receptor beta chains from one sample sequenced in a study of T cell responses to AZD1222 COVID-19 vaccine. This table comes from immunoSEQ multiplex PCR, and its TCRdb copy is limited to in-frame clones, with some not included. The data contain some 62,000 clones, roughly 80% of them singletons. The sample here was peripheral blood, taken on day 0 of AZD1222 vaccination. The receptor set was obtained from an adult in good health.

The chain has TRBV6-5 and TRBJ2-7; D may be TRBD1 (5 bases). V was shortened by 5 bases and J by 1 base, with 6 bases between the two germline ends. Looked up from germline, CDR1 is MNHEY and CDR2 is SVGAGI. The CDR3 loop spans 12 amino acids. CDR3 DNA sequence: TGTGCCAGCAGTCCAGGGTCCTACGAGCAGTACTTC. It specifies CASSPGSYEQYF.

The CDR3 sequence is CASSSGGVGGNTIYF. CDR3 DNA sequence: TGTGCCAGCAGTTCCGGGGGCGTAGGTGGAAACACCATATATTTT. The chain carries TRBV6-5 and TRBJ1-3, with D perhaps matching TRBD1 (6 bases). Germline lookup yields CDR1 MNHEY and CDR2 SVGAGI. V dropped 4 bases and J dropped 3 bases, with 13 bases sitting between them. This CDR3 has 15 residues.

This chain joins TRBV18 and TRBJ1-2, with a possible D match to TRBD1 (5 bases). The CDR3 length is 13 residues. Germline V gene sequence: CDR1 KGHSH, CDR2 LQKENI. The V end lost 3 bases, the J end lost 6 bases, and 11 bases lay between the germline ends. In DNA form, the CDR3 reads TGTGCCAGCTCACCCCAAAGAGGGGATGGCTACACCTTC. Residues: CASSPQRGDGYTF.